The 23 T cell receptor beta chains below were found in one sample sequenced in a study of T-cell reconstitution after alpha-beta-depleted transplantation in children. Preparing the TCRbeta library involved the use of unique molecular identifiers. TCRdb re-analysed the PCR reads in MiXCR, keeping a single row per CDR3 protein. The table records around 380,000 distinct CDR3 sequences, 11% of them present only once. The sample here was PBMCs from the stem cell graft donor, taken from the stem cell graft. These receptors all come from a human donor who donated a stem cell graft to a child with acute myeloid leukemia.

The chain combines TRBV12-3 or TRBV12-4 with TRBJ1-6; the D gene is possibly TRBD1 (6 bases). The length of the CDR3 is 13 residues. Between the trimmed V and J ends, which lost 5 bases and 10 bases, there was a span of 12 bases. CDR3 in amino acids: CASSPGGVSPLHF. The DNA for the CDR3 is TGTGCCAGCAGTCCCGGGGGCGTCTCACCCCTCCACTTT.

This clonotype appeared a few times. The V gene is TRBV19, the J gene TRBJ2-1; 9 nucleotides agree with TRBD2. The trim removed 3 bases at V and 6 bases at J, leaving 6 bases unmatched. Germline CDR1 reads LNHDA; CDR2 reads SQIVND (reference sequence). This CDR3 is built from 15 residues. The CDR3 nucleotides are TGTGCCAGTAGTATTGGCAGCGGGGGGCTCAATGAGCAGTTCTTC. Amino acids: CASSIGSGGLNEQFF.

This clonotype was observed many times. V is TRBV29-1 and J is TRBJ2-1; unclear D gene. Trimming stripped 2 bases from V and 9 bases from J, with 2 bases between. The length of the CDR3 is 9 residues. Germline V gives CDR1 SQVTM, CDR2 ANQGSEA. The CDR3 spells CSVESEQFF. The CDR3 DNA is TGCAGCGTTGAAAGTGAGCAGTTCTTC.

The chain links TRBV7-9 to TRBJ2-7; D not resolved. Germline V lookup: CDR1 SEHNR, CDR2 FQNEAQ (reference sequence). This CDR3 region has 12 residues. V lost 6 bases to trimming and J lost 3 bases, with 9 bases between them. CDR3 in DNA: TGTGCCAGCAGTGGAGTAAACTACGAGCAGTACTTC. Translated: CASSGVNYEQYF. The whole variable domain, remainder taken from reference TRBV7-9 and TRBJ2-7, is DTGVSQNPRHKITKRGQNVTFRCDPISEHNRLYWYRQTLGQGPEFLTYFQNEAQLEKSRLLSDRFSAERPKGSFSTLEIQRTEQGDSAMYLCASSGVNYEQYFGPGTRLTVT.

The chain recombines TRBV18 with TRBJ2-7; 7 bases agree with TRBD2. CDR3 size: 15 residues. CDR1 and CDR2 from the germline V gene are KGHSH and LQKENI. With 2 bases clipped from V and 2 bases from J, the junction kept 6 bases outside the gene matches. The CDR3, as DNA: TGTGCCAGCTCACCAGGGGAGGGAGCAGCCTACGAGCAGTACTTC. It encodes CASSPGEGAAYEQYF.

This clonotype has only a few counts. This rearrangement joins TRBV7-2 to TRBJ2-1; D unclear. With 5 bases removed from V and 6 bases from J, the gap between germline ends came to 14 bases. The CDR3 covers 14 residues. The germline V gene encodes CDR1 SGHTA and CDR2 FQGNSA. In nucleotides, the CDR3 is TGTGCCAGCAGCACATACCTACCGGGCAATGAGCAGTTCTTC. Amino acid sequence: CASSTYLPGNEQFF.

This clonotype came up many times. The chain recombines TRBV12-3 or TRBV12-4 with TRBJ2-3; 7 positions agree with TRBD2. This CDR3 is 14 amino acids long. V lost 6 bases, J lost 0 bases, and 3 bases stayed unmatched. CDR3 coding DNA: TGTGCCAGCAGACTTAGCGGGAGCACAGATACGCAGTATTTT. It yields the protein CASRLSGSTDTQYF.

This clonotype was found a few times. This chain connects TRBV5-1 to TRBJ1-2; TRBD1 matches at 8 bases. This CDR3 is 17 amino acids long. Germline V lookup: CDR1 SGHRS, CDR2 YFSETQ. V was clipped by 3 bases and J by 5 bases; unmatched bases: 15. CDR3 coding DNA: TGCGCCAGCAGCTGGACCCTGGGACAGGAAGGGAAATATGGCTACACCTTC. Its translation: CASSWTLGQEGKYGYTF.

In its sample, this clonotype was seen a few times. The chain joins TRBV6-5 to TRBJ1-5; D remains ambiguous. The germline gives CDR1 MNHEY, CDR2 SVGAGI. CDR3 length: 14 residues. Deletions cut 4 bases from V and 5 bases from J, with 12 bases between. The CDR3 DNA reads as TGTGCCAGCAGTTGGGTCGGCGGGGATCAGCCCCAGCATTTT. It codes for CASSWVGGDQPQHF.

This clonotype was found many times. The V gene is TRBV10-3, the J gene TRBJ1-2; D is possibly TRBD1 (5 bases). Deletions cut 3 bases from V and 3 bases from J, with 8 bases between. The germline CDR1 and CDR2 sequences are ENHRY and SYGVKD. The length of the CDR3 is 13 residues. The CDR3 sequence is CAISEDSDYGYTF. DNA for the CDR3: TGTGCCATCAGTGAAGACAGCGACTATGGCTACACCTTC.

This clonotype was detected a few times. The chain carries TRBV6-5 and TRBJ2-1, with TRBD1 identical over 7 bases. The V gene's germline CDR1 is MNHEY and CDR2 SVGAGI. This CDR3 has 16 residues. The V segment lost 0 bases and the J segment 8 bases; nucleotides outside the gene matches: 10. CDR3 in amino acids: CASSYSYEGARYEQFF. The CDR3 coding sequence is TGTGCCAGCAGTTACTCGTATGAGGGGGCAAGGTATGAGCAGTTCTTC.

The chain joins TRBV6-1 to TRBJ1-2; D remains ambiguous. V was cut by 1 base and J by 7 bases, with 16 bases left in between. The germline gives CDR1 MNHNS, CDR2 SASEGT. This CDR3 spans 15 amino acids. CDR3 amino acids: CASSEVRGQEGGYTF. In nucleotides, the CDR3 is TGTGCCAGCAGTGAAGTGAGAGGGCAGGAGGGTGGCTACACCTTC.

The chain recombines TRBV7-3 with TRBJ1-2; D is ambiguous. The CDR3 runs 14 residues. V was pared by 8 bases and J by 1 base, with 14 bases between. The germline gives CDR1 SGHTA, CDR2 FQGTGA. The CDR3 DNA reads TGTGCCAGCGCCCCCGGCGCCTATAACTATGGCTACACCTTC. It is translated as CASAPGAYNYGYTF.

The chain combines TRBV10-2 with TRBJ2-2; TRBD2 matches 13 bases. The CDR3 is 15 amino acids. With V trimmed by 3 bases and J by 7 bases, 2 bases remained unmatched. CDR1 WSHSY and CDR2 SAAADI come from the germline V gene. CDR3 in amino acids: CASSELAGGNGELFF. For the CDR3, the DNA is TGCGCCAGCAGTGAACTAGCGGGGGGGAACGGGGAGCTGTTTTTT.

This clonotype was found many times. The chain has TRBV15 and TRBJ1-1; D is unresolved. Looked up from germline, CDR1 is LNHNV and CDR2 is YYDKDF (reference sequence). The CDR3 spans 13 residues. V was cut by 2 bases and J by 3 bases, with 7 bases left in between. The CDR3 DNA is TGTGCCACCAGCAGACGGTGGGACACTGAAGCTTTCTTT. It encodes CATSRRWDTEAFF.

A word on this clonotype: Mismatch with germline at one junction end may stem from a read error. The V call is TRBV2, the J call TRBJ2-1; 9 bases align to TRBD2. The CDR3 runs to 15 residues. Germline CDR1 reads SNHLY; CDR2 reads FYNNEI. This CDR3 is CASSEASGLAFEHFF. The CDR3, as DNA: TGTGCCAGCAGTGAAGCGTCGGGACTAGCATTTGAGCACTTCTTC.

This clonotype was observed at least ten times. J is TRBJ2-3 and V is TRBV29-1; D gene uncertain. The V and J ends lost 7 bases and 4 bases respectively, with 3 bases between them. The germline V gene encodes CDR1 SQVTM and CDR2 ANQGSEA. There are 9 residues in the CDR3. The CDR3 DNA sequence: TGCAGCGCCTCAGATACGCAGTATTTT. It encodes CSASDTQYF.

In its sample, this clonotype was seen a few times. The chain couples TRBV20-1 to TRBJ2-7, with TRBD2 matching over 8 bases. Germline loops: CDR1 DFQATT, CDR2 SNEGSKA (reference sequence). V dropped 6 bases and J dropped 2; count of bases not matched to a gene: 12. This CDR3 comprises 15 residues. The CDR3 here is CSARYRTGGAYEQYF. In nucleotides, the CDR3 is TGCAGTGCCAGATATAGGACGGGAGGGGCCTACGAGCAGTACTTC.

This clonotype was observed many times. The V gene is TRBV20-1, the J gene TRBJ1-2; 11 bases are a match to TRBD1. From germline, CDR1 is DFQATT and CDR2 SNEGSKA (reference sequence). Trimming removed 5 bases from V and 13 bases from J; junction bases left unmatched: 15. This CDR3 has 14 residues. This chain's CDR3 is CSAVRTGGGGRITF. The CDR3 nucleotides read TGCAGTGCTGTACGGACAGGGGGCGGGGGTAGGATCACCTTC.

This clonotype appeared a few times. The rearrangement joins TRBV7-6 to TRBJ2-5; D is perhaps TRBD1 or TRBD2 (5 bases each). V was shortened by 5 bases and J by 5 bases, with 12 bases between the two germline ends. The CDR3 spans 13 residues. Germline V gene sequence: CDR1 SGHVS, CDR2 FNYEAQ. CDR3 loop: CASSLTRDETQYF. The DNA for the CDR3 is TGTGCCAGCAGCCTTACTAGGGACGAGACCCAGTACTTC.

The CDR3, as DNA: TGTGCCAGCAGCTTCGAGGAGGGCCATGACATTCAGTACTTC. Amino acids: CASSFEEGHDIQYF. V is TRBV5-5 and J is TRBJ2-4; possible D gene TRBD2, 6 bases. With 2 bases removed from V and 8 bases from J, the gap between germline ends came to 14 bases. CDR3 length: 14 residues. CDR1 is SGHKS and CDR2 is YYEKEE in the germline V gene (reference sequence).

This clonotype was seen only a few times. The J gene is TRBJ2-1, the V gene TRBV5-1, with 14 bases matching TRBD2. The CDR3 runs to 19 residues. The V gene's germline CDR1 is SGHRS and CDR2 YFSETQ. The J segment lost 1 base and the V segment lost 0 bases, leaving 6 bases of the junction unmatched. CDR3 in DNA: TGCGCCAGCAGCTTGGCCCCGACTAGCGGGGGGGCGTCCTACAATGAGCAGTTCTTC. It specifies CASSLAPTSGGASYNEQFF.

This clonotype was seen more than once but under ten times. V usage is TRBV20-1 and J usage is TRBJ1-2; no clear D gene. The germline V gene has CDR1 DFQATT and CDR2 SNEGSKA (reference sequence). This CDR3 is 15 amino acids long. V lost 3 bases to trimming and J lost 7 bases, with 21 bases between them. CDR3 amino acids: CSASLISRGTAGYTF. The CDR3 nucleotides are TGCAGTGCTAGCCTCATTTCTCGGGGTACGGCTGGCTACACCTTC.